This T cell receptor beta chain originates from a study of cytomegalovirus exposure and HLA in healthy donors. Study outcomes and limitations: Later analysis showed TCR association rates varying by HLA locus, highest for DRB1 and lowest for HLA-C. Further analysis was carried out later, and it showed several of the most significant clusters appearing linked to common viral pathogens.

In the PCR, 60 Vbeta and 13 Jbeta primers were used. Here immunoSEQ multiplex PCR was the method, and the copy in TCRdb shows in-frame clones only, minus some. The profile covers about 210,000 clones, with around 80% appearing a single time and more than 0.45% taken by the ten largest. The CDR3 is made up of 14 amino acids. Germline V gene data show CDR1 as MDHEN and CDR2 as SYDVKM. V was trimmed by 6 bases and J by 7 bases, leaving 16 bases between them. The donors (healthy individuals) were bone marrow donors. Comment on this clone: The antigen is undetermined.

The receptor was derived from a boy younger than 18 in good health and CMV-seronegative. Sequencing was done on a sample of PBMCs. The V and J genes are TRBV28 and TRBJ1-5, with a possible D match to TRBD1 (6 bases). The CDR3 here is CASSPRGGGQPQHF. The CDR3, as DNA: TGTGCCAGCAGCCCCCGAGGGGGTGGCCAGCCCCAGCATTTT.